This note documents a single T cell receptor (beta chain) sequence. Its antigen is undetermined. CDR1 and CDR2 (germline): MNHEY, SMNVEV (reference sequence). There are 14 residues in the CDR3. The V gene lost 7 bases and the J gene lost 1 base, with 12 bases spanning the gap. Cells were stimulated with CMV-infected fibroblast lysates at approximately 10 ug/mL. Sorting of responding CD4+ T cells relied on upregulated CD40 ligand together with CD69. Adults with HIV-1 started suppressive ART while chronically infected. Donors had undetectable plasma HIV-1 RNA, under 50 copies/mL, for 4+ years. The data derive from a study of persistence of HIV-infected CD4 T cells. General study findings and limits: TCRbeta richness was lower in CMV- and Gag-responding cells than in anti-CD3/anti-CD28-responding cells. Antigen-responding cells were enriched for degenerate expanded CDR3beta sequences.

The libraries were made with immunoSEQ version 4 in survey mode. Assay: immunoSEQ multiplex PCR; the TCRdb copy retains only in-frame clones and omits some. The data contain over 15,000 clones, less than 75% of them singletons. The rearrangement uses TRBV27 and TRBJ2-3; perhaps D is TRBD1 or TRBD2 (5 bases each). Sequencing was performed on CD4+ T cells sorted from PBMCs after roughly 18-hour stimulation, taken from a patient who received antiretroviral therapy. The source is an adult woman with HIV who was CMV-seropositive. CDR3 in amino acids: CASTLGRGTDTQYF. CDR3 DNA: TGTGCCAGCACCTTGGGACGGGGCACAGATACGCAGTATTTT.